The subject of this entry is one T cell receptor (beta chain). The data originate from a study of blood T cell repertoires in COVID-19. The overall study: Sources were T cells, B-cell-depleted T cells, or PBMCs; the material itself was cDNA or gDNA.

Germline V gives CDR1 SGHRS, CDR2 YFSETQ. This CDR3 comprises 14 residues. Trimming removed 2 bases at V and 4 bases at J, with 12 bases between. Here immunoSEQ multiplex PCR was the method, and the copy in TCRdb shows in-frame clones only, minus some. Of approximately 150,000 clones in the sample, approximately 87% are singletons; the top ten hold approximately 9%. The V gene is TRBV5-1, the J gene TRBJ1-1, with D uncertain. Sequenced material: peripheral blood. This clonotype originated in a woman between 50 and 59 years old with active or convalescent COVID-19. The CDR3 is CASSFTDFGTEAFF. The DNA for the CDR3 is TGCGCCAGCAGCTTTACCGACTTCGGCACTGAAGCTTTCTTT. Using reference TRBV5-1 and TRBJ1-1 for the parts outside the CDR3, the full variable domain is KAGVTQTPRYLIKTRGQQVTLSCSPISGHRSVSWYQQTPGQGLQFLFEYFSETQRNKGNFPGRFSGRQFSNSRSEMNVSTLELGDSALYLCASSFTDFGTEAFFGQGTRLTVV.